The 10 T cell receptor beta chains below were found in one sample sequenced in a study of tumour-infiltrating T cells in Burkitt lymphoma. Profiling relied on immunoSEQ multiplex PCR, and the TCRdb table lists in-frame clones only, not all of them. The sample contains around 45,000 clones, around a third of which appear only once. The sample was tumor tissue. The receptors originated from a human donor with Burkitt lymphoma.

The V and J genes are TRBV30 and TRBJ2-3; D gene uncertain. The CDR3 has 17 amino acids. Trimming pared 0 bases from V and 2 bases from J, leaving 18 bases between. The germline V gene has CDR1 GTSNPN and CDR2 SVGIG (reference sequence). CDR3 nucleotide sequence: TGTGCCTGGAGTGTGCCCTCCGGCGTTGGGCCCACAGATACGCAGTATTTT. Translated, it gives CAWSVPSGVGPTDTQYF.

V gene TRBV6-5 combines with J gene TRBJ1-4; D not resolved. Germline V gene data show CDR1 as MNHEY and CDR2 as SVGAGI. Trimming took 7 bases from V and 4 from J, leaving 10 bases between them. This CDR3 is built from 13 residues. This chain's CDR3 is CASMEHGNEKLFF. DNA of the CDR3: TGTGCCAGCATGGAACACGGTAATGAAAAACTGTTTTTT.

The chain carries TRBV5-1 and TRBJ2-1; perhaps TRBD2 as D (6 bases). Trimming cost V 4 bases and J 0 bases, with 11 bases left between them. Germline values: CDR1 SGHRS, CDR2 YFSETQ. This CDR3 has 15 amino acids. The DNA of the CDR3 is TGCGCCAGCAGCCGGGAGTCTCCCTCCTACAATGAGCAGTTCTTC. It codes for CASSRESPSYNEQFF.

This clone was counted between two and nine times. The chain links TRBV20-1 to TRBJ1-1; D unresolved. Germline V gives CDR1 DFQATT, CDR2 SNEGSKA (reference sequence). This CDR3 comprises 11 residues. V dropped 3 bases and J dropped 1 base, with 3 bases sitting between them. CDR3 loop: CSARENTEAFF. Written as DNA, the CDR3 is TGCAGTGCTAGGGAGAACACTGAAGCTTTCTTT.

The table lists this clone with a few counts. This rearrangement joins TRBV2 to TRBJ1-1, with TRBD1 matching over 7 bases. This CDR3 contains 12 residues. V shed 3 bases and J 9 bases; nucleotides not matched to a gene: 4. Germline V lookup: CDR1 SNHLY, CDR2 FYNNEI. CDR3: CASSDRDRKAFF. Written as DNA, the CDR3 is TGTGCCAGCAGTGACAGGGACAGAAAAGCTTTCTTT.

Details on this clone: One junction end does not reproduce the germline sequence, and a read error may be involved. The chain combines TRBV28 with TRBJ2-7; D may match TRBD1 or TRBD2 (5 bases each). The CDR3 loop spans 12 amino acids. CDR1 and CDR2 (germline): MDHEN, SYDVKM. CDR3 DNA: TGTGCCAGCAGGGGGTCGGGACCCACGAGGGCTTTC. Translated, it gives CASRGSGPTRAF. Variable domain in full (rest from reference TRBV28 and TRBJ2-7): DVKVTQSSRYLVKRTGEKVFLECVQDMDHENMFWYRQDPGLGLRLIYFSYDVKMKEKGDIPEGYSVSREKKERFSLILESASTNQTSMYLCASRGSGPTRAFGPGTRLTVT.

V is TRBV2 and J is TRBJ2-3; TRBD1 is a possible D gene (6 bases). The V end was cut by 2 bases, the J end by 5 bases, with 17 bases between. Germline V gene lookup returns CDR1 SNHLY and CDR2 FYNNEI. The CDR3 length is 16 residues. CDR3 amino acids: CASSEIPRQVGDTQYF. The CDR3 bases are TGTGCCAGCAGTGAAATCCCCCGACAGGTCGGAGATACGCAGTATTTT.

This clone was detected a few times. V and J are TRBV4-3 and TRBJ1-6; possible D gene TRBD1, 5 bases. The germline V gene has CDR1 LGHNA and CDR2 YSLEER. Trimming took off 0 bases at V and 9 bases at J, with 24 bases between the two ends. The CDR3 sequence is 19 residues long. The CDR3 region has the DNA TGCGCCAGCAGCCAAGATCGGGGATCTCCCGGGGACCTATTTTCACCCCTCCACTTT. It encodes CASSQDRGSPGDLFSPLHF.

This clone was picked up a small number of times. This chain connects TRBV7-2 to TRBJ1-1; D perhaps matches TRBD1 (6 bases). Germline assignment: CDR1 SGHTA and CDR2 FQGNSA. The ends were cut back, 5 bases at V and 7 bases at J, with 11 bases in the middle. The CDR3 sequence is 12 residues long. CDR3 sequence reads: CASSNRVDEAFF. Written as DNA, the CDR3 is TGTGCCAGCAGCAACAGGGTAGATGAAGCTTTCTTT.

The chain employs TRBV5-6 and TRBJ1-6; 11 positions agree with TRBD1. Germline CDR1 reads SGHDT; CDR2 reads YYEEEE. Trimming removed 0 bases from V and 9 bases from J; junction bases left unmatched: 5. The CDR3 is made up of 16 amino acids. In DNA form, the CDR3 reads TGTGCCAGCAGCTTGGAAGGGACAGGGGGAGTTTCACCCCTCCACTTT. Encoded protein: CASSLEGTGGVSPLHF.